A selection of T cell receptor beta chains follows, all from one sample in a study of cytomegalovirus exposure and HLA in healthy donors. The method was immunoSEQ multiplex PCR; TCRdb's version includes in-frame clones alone and lacks a portion of them. The top ten clones hold about 2.1% of a sample with approximately 110,000 clones, roughly 90% of them seen once. The sample was PBMCs. These receptors were collected from a woman between 18 and 30 years old in good health and CMV-seronegative. The CDR3 runs from the conserved cysteine through the conserved F or W. The order of the fields is J gene, clone size, V gene, D gene, CDR3 protein, CDR3 DNA. The D gene is left open where the match is weak. A row's size may be missing; if present it is once, few, many or a size class.

j_gene: TRBJ2-7
abundance: NA
v_gene: TRBV28
d_gene: NA
CDR3aa: CASSLRGGFKVNEQYF
CDR3nt: TGTGCCAGCAGTTTAAGGGGGGGGTTCAAGGTGAACGAGCAGTACTTC

j_gene: TRBJ1-3
abundance: once
v_gene: TRBV30
d_gene: NA
CDR3aa: CAFDRTGNTIYF
CDR3nt: TGTGCCTTTGACAGGACTGGAAACACCATATATTTT

j_gene: TRBJ1-2
abundance: NA
v_gene: TRBV9
d_gene: TRBD1
CDR3aa: CASSTGTVYGYTF
CDR3nt: TGTGCCAGCAGCACTGGGACAGTCTATGGCTACACCTTC

j_gene: TRBJ1-5
abundance: once
v_gene: TRBV28
d_gene: NA
CDR3aa: CASLSGQRSEPQHF
CDR3nt: TGTGCCAGCCTTTCGGGACAACGATCAGAGCCCCAGCATTTT

j_gene: TRBJ2-7
abundance: NA
v_gene: TRBV7-2
d_gene: NA
CDR3aa: CASSFASGGEEQYF
CDR3nt: TGTGCCAGCAGCTTCGCCTCCGGAGGCGAGGAGCAGTACTTC

j_gene: TRBJ2-3
abundance: NA
v_gene: TRBV9
d_gene: NA
CDR3aa: CASSDLIADTQYF
CDR3nt: TGTGCCAGCAGCGATTTGATAGCAGATACGCAGTATTTT

j_gene: TRBJ2-7
abundance: NA
v_gene: TRBV7-2
d_gene: TRBD2
CDR3aa: CASSSRGASYEQYF
CDR3nt: TGTGCCAGCAGCTCGCGGGGGGCGTCCTACGAGCAGTACTTC

j_gene: TRBJ2-7
abundance: NA
v_gene: TRBV18
d_gene: NA
CDR3aa: CASSPLQGITSYEQYF
CDR3nt: TGTGCCAGCTCACCCCTACAGGGCATTACCTCCTACGAGCAGTACTTC

j_gene: TRBJ2-7
abundance: NA
v_gene: TRBV4-3
d_gene: NA
CDR3aa: CASSEIAGDGGEQYF
CDR3nt: TGCGCCAGCAGCGAAATCGCGGGTGACGGAGGCGAGCAGTACTTC

j_gene: TRBJ1-1
abundance: NA
v_gene: TRBV28
d_gene: NA
CDR3aa: CASSLLRRLATEAFF
CDR3nt: TGTGCCAGCAGTTTATTGCGGAGGCTGGCCACTGAAGCTTTCTTT

j_gene: TRBJ2-2
abundance: NA
v_gene: TRBV6-5
d_gene: NA
CDR3aa: CASSYAYQGSGELFF
CDR3nt: TGTGCCAGCAGTTACGCATATCAGGGCTCCGGGGAGCTGTTTTTT

j_gene: TRBJ2-3
abundance: NA
v_gene: TRBV4-3
d_gene: TRBD2
CDR3aa: CASSQDDPTSGGSLWADTQYF
CDR3nt: TGCGCCAGCAGCCAAGATGACCCAACTAGCGGGGGGAGCCTGTGGGCAGATACGCAGTATTTT

j_gene: TRBJ2-1
abundance: NA
v_gene: TRBV4-1
d_gene: NA
CDR3aa: CASSLMLNNEQFF
CDR3nt: TGCGCCAGCAGCCTTATGTTAAACAATGAGCAGTTCTTC

j_gene: TRBJ2-5
abundance: NA
v_gene: TRBV5-6
d_gene: NA
CDR3aa: CASSAGTNQETQYF
CDR3nt: TGTGCCAGCAGCGCCGGGACAAACCAAGAGACCCAGTACTTC

j_gene: TRBJ2-5
abundance: NA
v_gene: TRBV4-1
d_gene: NA
CDR3aa: CASSQAWEHRAKETQYF
CDR3nt: TGCGCCAGCAGCCAAGCCTGGGAGCACAGGGCTAAAGAGACCCAGTACTTC

j_gene: TRBJ2-7
abundance: few
v_gene: TRBV6-1
d_gene: TRBD1
CDR3aa: CASSDGTGVNEQYF
CDR3nt: TGTGCCAGCAGTGATGGGACAGGTGTCAACGAGCAGTACTTC

j_gene: TRBJ2-7
abundance: NA
v_gene: TRBV20-1
d_gene: NA
CDR3aa: CSAVSSYEQYF
CDR3nt: TGCAGTGCCGTTAGCTCCTACGAGCAGTACTTC

j_gene: TRBJ2-1
abundance: NA
v_gene: TRBV30
d_gene: TRBD2
CDR3aa: CACLLTAGGPWYNEQFF
CDR3nt: TGTGCCTGCCTCTTAACAGCGGGGGGGCCTTGGTACAATGAGCAGTTCTTC

j_gene: TRBJ2-1
abundance: NA
v_gene: TRBV6-4
d_gene: TRBD2
CDR3aa: CASKETSGGADEQFF
CDR3nt: TGTGCCAGCAAGGAGACTAGCGGGGGGGCCGATGAGCAGTTCTTC

j_gene: TRBJ1-1
abundance: NA
v_gene: TRBV28
d_gene: NA
CDR3aa: CASSRGARYTEAFF
CDR3nt: TGTGCCAGCAGCCGGGGGGCCCGATACACTGAAGCTTTCTTT

j_gene: TRBJ2-7
abundance: NA
v_gene: TRBV5-1
d_gene: TRBD2
CDR3aa: CASSLVGGGAYEQYF
CDR3nt: TGCGCCAGCAGCTTGGTGGGCGGGGGGGCCTACGAGCAGTACTTC

j_gene: TRBJ2-1
abundance: NA
v_gene: TRBV7-2
d_gene: NA
CDR3aa: CASSFRSGRDEQFF
CDR3nt: TGTGCCAGCAGCTTTCGTAGCGGACGGGATGAGCAGTTCTTC

j_gene: TRBJ1-1
abundance: NA
v_gene: TRBV10-1
d_gene: NA
CDR3aa: CASSDTGLPLNTEAFF
CDR3nt: TGCGCCAGCAGTGATACAGGCCTGCCCTTGAACACTGAAGCTTTCTTT

j_gene: TRBJ1-4
abundance: NA
v_gene: TRBV2
d_gene: NA
CDR3aa: CASWGADLEGEKLFF
CDR3nt: TGTGCCAGCTGGGGAGCGGATTTGGAAGGAGAAAAACTGTTTTTT

j_gene: TRBJ2-7
abundance: NA
v_gene: TRBV5-4
d_gene: TRBD2
CDR3aa: CASSSDWLAGVKGSYEQYF
CDR3nt: TGTGCCAGCAGCTCGGACTGGCTAGCGGGAGTTAAGGGGTCCTACGAGCAGTACTTC

j_gene: TRBJ2-5
abundance: NA
v_gene: TRBV5-4
d_gene: TRBD2
CDR3aa: CASSPGLAGFSQETQYF
CDR3nt: TGTGCCAGCAGCCCGGGACTAGCGGGATTTTCCCAAGAGACCCAGTACTTC

j_gene: TRBJ2-1
abundance: NA
v_gene: TRBV6-5
d_gene: NA
CDR3aa: CASSYSMGRYNEQFF
CDR3nt: TGTGCCAGCAGTTACTCGATGGGCAGATACAATGAGCAGTTCTTC

j_gene: TRBJ2-7
abundance: NA
v_gene: TRBV4-3
d_gene: TRBD1
CDR3aa: CASSQGTGTGGEQYF
CDR3nt: TGCGCCAGCAGCCAAGGTACCGGGACAGGGGGCGAGCAGTACTTC

j_gene: TRBJ2-7
abundance: NA
v_gene: TRBV13
d_gene: TRBD2
CDR3aa: CASSLKRGDQYF
CDR3nt: TGTGCCAGCAGCTTGAAGCGGGGGGACCAGTACTTC

j_gene: TRBJ2-2
abundance: NA
v_gene: TRBV7-9
d_gene: TRBD2
CDR3aa: CASSSKAGGNTGELFF
CDR3nt: TGTGCCAGCAGCTCCAAAGCGGGGGGAAACACCGGGGAGCTGTTTTTT

j_gene: TRBJ2-2
abundance: few
v_gene: TRBV30
d_gene: TRBD1
CDR3aa: CACQGQGGTGELFF
CDR3nt: TGTGCCTGCCAGGGACAGGGGGGGACCGGGGAGCTGTTTTTT